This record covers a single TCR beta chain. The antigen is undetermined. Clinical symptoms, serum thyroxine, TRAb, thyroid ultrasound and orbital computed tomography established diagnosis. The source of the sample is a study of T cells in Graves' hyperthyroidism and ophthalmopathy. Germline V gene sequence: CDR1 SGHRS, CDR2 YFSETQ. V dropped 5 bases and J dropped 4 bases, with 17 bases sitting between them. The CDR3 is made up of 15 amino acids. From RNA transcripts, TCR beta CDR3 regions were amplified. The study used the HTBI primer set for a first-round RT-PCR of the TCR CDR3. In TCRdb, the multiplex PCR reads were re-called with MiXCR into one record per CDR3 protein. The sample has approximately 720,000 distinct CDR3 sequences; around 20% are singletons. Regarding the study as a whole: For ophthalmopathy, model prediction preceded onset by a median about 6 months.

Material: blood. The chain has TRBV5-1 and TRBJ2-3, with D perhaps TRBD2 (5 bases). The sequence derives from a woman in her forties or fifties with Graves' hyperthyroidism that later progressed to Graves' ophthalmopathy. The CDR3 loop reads CASRAMRSGADTQYF. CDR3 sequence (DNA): TGCGCCAGCAGGGCGATGAGGAGCGGAGCAGATACGCAGTATTTT.